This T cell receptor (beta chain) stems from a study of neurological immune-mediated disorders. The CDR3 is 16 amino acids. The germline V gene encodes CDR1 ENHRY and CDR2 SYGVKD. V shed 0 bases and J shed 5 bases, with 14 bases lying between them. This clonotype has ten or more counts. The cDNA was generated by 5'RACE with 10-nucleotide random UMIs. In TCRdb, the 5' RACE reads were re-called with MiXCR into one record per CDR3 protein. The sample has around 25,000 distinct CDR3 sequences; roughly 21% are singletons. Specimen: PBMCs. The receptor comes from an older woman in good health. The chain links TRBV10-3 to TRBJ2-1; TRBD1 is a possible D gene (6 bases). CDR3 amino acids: CAISESTRGPDNEQFF. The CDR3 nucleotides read TGTGCCATCAGTGAGTCGACCAGGGGACCGGACAATGAGCAGTTCTTC.